A selection of T cell receptor beta chains follows, all from one sample in a study of T cells after yellow fever vaccination. TCRdb passed the 5' RACE reads through MiXCR, listing each CDR3 protein once. The sample contains approximately 300,000 distinct CDR3 sequences, around 7% of which appear only once. Sample: PBMCs, taken around 45 days after the first yellow fever vaccination. The receptor source for this set is a man in his late teens or twenties who received the YFV17D yellow fever vaccine. Each CDR3 is given with its conserved first and last residue. Each record gives: V gene, D gene, clone size, J gene, CDR3 protein, CDR3 DNA. D genes are given only for firm matches. Expanded clones get a size class; other rows say once, few or many, or leave the size out.

TRBV20-1	NA	NA	TRBJ2-1	CSASFRWEQFF	TGCAGTGCTAGTTTCAGGTGGGAGCAGTTCTTC
TRBV5-1	NA	NA	TRBJ2-3	CASSFGRGGADTQYF	TGCGCCAGCAGCTTTGGCAGGGGGGGTGCAGATACGCAGTATTTT
TRBV6-1	TRBD2	many	TRBJ2-2	CASSLPRGATDTGELFF	TGTGCCAGCAGTCTCCCGCGGGGGGCGACGGACACCGGGGAGCTGTTTTTT
TRBV7-9	NA	few	TRBJ1-5	CASSQQGMRGQPQHF	TGTGCCAGCAGCCAACAGGGTATGCGAGGTCAGCCCCAGCATTTT
TRBV29-1	NA	few	TRBJ2-3	CSASDGGLTDTQYF	TGCAGCGCCTCCGACGGAGGCCTCACAGATACGCAGTATTTT
TRBV4-3	NA	many	TRBJ2-7	CASSQDLGDYEQYF	TGCGCCAGCAGCCAAGATCTTGGAGACTACGAGCAGTACTTC
TRBV14	NA	few	TRBJ2-7	CASSHRQKTDEQYF	TGTGCCAGCAGCCATCGACAGAAAACGGACGAGCAGTACTTC
TRBV6-5	NA	few	TRBJ1-2	CASSWGVGDYGYTF	TGTGCCAGCAGTTGGGGCGTGGGGGACTATGGCTACACCTTC
TRBV7-2	TRBD2	NA	TRBJ2-3	CAAGERGTDTQYF	TGTGCCGCGGGGGAGCGGGGCACAGATACGCAGTATTTT
TRBV2	NA	few	TRBJ2-5	CASGGFETQYF	TGTGCCAGCGGGGGATTTGAGACCCAGTACTTC
TRBV12-3/TRBV12-4	NA	NA	TRBJ2-1	CASSLVETNQDNEQFF	TGTGCCAGCAGTTTAGTTGAGACTAACCAAGACAATGAGCAGTTCTTC